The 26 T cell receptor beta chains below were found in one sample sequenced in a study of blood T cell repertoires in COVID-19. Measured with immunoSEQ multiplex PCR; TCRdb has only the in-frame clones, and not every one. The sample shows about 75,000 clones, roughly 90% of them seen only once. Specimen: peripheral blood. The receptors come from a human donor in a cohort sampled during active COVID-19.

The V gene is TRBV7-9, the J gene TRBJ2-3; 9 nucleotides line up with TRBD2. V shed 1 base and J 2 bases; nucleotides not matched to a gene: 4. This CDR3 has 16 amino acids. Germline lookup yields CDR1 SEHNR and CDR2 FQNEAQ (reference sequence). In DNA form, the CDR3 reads TGTGCCAGCAGCTTAGAACTAGCGGGTATCACAGATACGCAGTATTTT. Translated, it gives CASSLELAGITDTQYF. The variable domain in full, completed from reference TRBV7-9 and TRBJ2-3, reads DTGVSQNPRHKITKRGQNVTFRCDPISEHNRLYWYRQTLGQGPEFLTYFQNEAQLEKSRLLSDRFSAERPKGSFSTLEIQRTEQGDSAMYLCASSLELAGITDTQYFGPGTRLTVL.

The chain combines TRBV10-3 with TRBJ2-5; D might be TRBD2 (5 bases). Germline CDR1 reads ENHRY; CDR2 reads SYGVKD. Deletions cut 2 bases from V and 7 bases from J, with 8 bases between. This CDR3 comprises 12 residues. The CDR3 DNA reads TGTGCCATCAGTGAGCTTAGCGTGACCCAGTACTTC. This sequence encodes CAISELSVTQYF.

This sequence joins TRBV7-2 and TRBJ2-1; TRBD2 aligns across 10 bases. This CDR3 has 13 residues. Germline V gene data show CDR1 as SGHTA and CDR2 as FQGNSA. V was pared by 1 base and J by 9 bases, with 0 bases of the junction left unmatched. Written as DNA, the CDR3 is TGTGCCAGCAGCTTAGAGCGGGAGGGTGAGCAGTTCTTC. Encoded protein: CASSLEREGEQFF. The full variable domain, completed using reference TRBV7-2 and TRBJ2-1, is GAGVSQSPSNKVTEKGKDVELRCDPISGHTALYWYRQSLGQGLEFLIYFQGNSAPDKSGLPSDRFSAERTGGSVSTLTIQRTQQEDSAVYLCASSLEREGEQFFGPGTRLTVL.

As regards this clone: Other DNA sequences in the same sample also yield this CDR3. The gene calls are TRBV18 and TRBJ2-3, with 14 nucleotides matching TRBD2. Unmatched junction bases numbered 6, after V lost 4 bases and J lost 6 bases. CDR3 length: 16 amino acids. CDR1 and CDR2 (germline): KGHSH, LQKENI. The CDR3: CASSLGTSGSSDTQYF. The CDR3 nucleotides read TGTGCCAGCTCACTGGGGACTAGCGGGAGTTCGGATACGCAGTATTTT.

The CDR3 region has the DNA TGTGCCAGCAGTACGATAGGGACTAGCGGTGGGGAGACCCAGTACTTC. Protein sequence: CASSTIGTSGGETQYF. This chain links TRBV25-1 with TRBJ2-5, with 11 bases aligning to TRBD2. Germline V CDR1 and CDR2: MGHDK, SYGVNS. The CDR3 extends over 16 amino acids. V lost 5 bases, J lost 5 bases, and 10 bases stayed unmatched.

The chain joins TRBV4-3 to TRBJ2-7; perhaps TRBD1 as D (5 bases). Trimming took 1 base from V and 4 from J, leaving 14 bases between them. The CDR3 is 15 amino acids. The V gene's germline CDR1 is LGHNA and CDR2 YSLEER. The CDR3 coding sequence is TGCGCCAGCAGCCAAGGGGTTATGGGGCAGTACGAGCAGTACTTC. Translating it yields CASSQGVMGQYEQYF.

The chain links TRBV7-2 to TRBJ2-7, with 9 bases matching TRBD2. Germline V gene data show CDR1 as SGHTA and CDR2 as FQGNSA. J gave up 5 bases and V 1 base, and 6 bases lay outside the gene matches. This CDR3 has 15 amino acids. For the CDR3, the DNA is TGTGCCAGCAGCTTAGGGGGCGGGAGGGCCAACGAGCAGTACTTC. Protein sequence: CASSLGGGRANEQYF.

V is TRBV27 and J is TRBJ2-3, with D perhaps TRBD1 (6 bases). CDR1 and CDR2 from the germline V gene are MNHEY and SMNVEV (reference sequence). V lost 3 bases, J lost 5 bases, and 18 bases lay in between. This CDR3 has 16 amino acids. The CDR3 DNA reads TGTGCCAGCAGTTTGCTTGTTACGGGCAGGGGAGATACGCAGTATTTT. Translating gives CASSLLVTGRGDTQYF.

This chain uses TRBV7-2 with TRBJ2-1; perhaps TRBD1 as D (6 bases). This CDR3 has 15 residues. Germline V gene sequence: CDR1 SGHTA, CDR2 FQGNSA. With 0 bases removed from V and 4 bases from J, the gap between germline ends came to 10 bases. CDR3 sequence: CASSLAGATYNEQFF. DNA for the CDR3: TGTGCCAGCAGCTTAGCGGGGGCAACTTACAATGAGCAGTTCTTC.

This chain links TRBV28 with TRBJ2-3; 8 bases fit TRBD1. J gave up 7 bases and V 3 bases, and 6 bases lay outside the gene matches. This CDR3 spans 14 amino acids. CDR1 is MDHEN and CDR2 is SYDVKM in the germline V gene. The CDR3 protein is CASSLLTGENTQYF. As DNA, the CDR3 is TGTGCCAGCAGTTTGCTGACAGGGGAGAATACGCAGTATTTT.

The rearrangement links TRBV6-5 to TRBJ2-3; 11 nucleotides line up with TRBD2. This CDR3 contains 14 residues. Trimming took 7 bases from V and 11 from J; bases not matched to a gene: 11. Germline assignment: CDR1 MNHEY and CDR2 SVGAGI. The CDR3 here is CASILAGGPMGQYF. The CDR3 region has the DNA TGTGCCAGCATTCTAGCGGGGGGACCCATGGGGCAGTATTTT.

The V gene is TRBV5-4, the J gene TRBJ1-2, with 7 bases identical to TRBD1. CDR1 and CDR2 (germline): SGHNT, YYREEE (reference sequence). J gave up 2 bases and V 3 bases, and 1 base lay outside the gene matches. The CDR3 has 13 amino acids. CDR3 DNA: TGTGCCAGCAGCTCGGGACAGAACTATGGCTACACCTTC. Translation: CASSSGQNYGYTF.

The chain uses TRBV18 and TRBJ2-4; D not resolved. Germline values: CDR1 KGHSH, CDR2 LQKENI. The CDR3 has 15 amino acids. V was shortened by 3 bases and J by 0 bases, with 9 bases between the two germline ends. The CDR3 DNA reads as TGTGCCAGCTCACCTTGGTCACTAGCCAAAAACATTCAGTACTTC. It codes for CASSPWSLAKNIQYF.

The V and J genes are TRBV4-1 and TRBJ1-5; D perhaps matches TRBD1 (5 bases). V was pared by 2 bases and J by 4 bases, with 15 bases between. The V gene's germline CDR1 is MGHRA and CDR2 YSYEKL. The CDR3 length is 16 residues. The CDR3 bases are TGCGCCAGCAGCCAACTACTCACAGGTACGAATCAGCCCCAGCATTTT. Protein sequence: CASSQLLTGTNQPQHF.

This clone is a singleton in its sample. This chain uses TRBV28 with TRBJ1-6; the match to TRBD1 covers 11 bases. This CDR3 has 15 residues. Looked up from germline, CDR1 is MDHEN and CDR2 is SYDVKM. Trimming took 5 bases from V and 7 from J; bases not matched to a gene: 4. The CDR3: CASSPGTGGNSPLHF. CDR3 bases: TGTGCCAGCAGTCCCGGGACAGGGGGAAATTCACCCCTCCACTTT.

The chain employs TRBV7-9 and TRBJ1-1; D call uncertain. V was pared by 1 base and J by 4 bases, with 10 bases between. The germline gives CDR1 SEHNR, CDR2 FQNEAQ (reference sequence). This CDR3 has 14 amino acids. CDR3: CASSLGGAGTEAFF. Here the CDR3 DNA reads TGTGCCAGCAGCTTAGGGGGAGCAGGCACTGAAGCTTTCTTT.

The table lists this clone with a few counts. The CDR3: CASSRTGTGGETQYF. The CDR3 nucleotides are TGCGCCAGCAGCCGTACGGGCACAGGGGGCGAGACCCAGTACTTC. The V gene is TRBV5-1, the J gene TRBJ2-5, with 9 bases fitting TRBD1. Germline V gene lookup returns CDR1 SGHRS and CDR2 YFSETQ. The CDR3 length is 15 residues. Trimming cost V 4 bases and J 5 bases; bases outside gene matches: 9.

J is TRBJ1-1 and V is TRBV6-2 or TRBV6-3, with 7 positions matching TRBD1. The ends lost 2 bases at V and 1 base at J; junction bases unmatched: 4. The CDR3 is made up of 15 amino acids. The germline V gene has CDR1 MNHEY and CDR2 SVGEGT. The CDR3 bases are TGTGCCAGCAGTTACGGTAGACAGGGGAACACTGAAGCTTTCTTT. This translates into CASSYGRQGNTEAFF.

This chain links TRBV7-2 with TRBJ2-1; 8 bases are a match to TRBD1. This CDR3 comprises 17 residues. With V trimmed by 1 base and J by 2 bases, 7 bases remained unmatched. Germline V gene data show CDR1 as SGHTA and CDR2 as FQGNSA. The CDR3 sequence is CASSLDGGQVTYNEQFF. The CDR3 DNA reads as TGTGCCAGCAGCTTAGACGGGGGACAGGTAACCTACAATGAGCAGTTCTTC.

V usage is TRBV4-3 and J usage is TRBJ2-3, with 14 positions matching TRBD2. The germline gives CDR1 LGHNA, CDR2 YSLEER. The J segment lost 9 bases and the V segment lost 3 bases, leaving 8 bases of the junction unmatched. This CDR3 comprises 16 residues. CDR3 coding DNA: TGCGCCAGCAGCCAGGAGACTAGCGGGGGGGCCGGGACGCAGTATTTT. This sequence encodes CASSQETSGGAGTQYF.

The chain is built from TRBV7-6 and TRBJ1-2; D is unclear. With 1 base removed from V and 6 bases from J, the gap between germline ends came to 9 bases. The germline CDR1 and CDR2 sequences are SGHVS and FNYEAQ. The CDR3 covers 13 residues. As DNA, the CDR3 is TGTGCCAGCAGCTTAGGTGCGGGGAATGGCTACACCTTC. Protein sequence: CASSLGAGNGYTF.

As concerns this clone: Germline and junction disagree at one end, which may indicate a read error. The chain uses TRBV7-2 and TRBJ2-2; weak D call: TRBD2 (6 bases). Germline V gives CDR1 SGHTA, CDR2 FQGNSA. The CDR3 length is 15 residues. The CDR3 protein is CASSPRECEHRGAVF. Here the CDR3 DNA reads TGTGCCAGCAGCCCCCGGGAGTGCGAACACCGGGGAGCTGTTTTT.

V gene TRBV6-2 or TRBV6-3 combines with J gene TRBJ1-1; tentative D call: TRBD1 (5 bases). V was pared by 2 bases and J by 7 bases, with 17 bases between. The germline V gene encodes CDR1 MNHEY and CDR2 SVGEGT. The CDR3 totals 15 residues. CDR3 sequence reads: CASSYHGGGVNEAFF. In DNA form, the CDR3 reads TGTGCCAGCAGTTACCATGGGGGAGGGGTTAATGAAGCTTTCTTT.

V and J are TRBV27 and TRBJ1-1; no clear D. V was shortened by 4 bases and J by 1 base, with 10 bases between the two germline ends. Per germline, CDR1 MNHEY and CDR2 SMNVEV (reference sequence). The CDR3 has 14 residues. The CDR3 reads CASSSLQANTEAFF. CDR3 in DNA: TGTGCCAGCAGTTCCCTCCAGGCGAACACTGAAGCTTTCTTT.

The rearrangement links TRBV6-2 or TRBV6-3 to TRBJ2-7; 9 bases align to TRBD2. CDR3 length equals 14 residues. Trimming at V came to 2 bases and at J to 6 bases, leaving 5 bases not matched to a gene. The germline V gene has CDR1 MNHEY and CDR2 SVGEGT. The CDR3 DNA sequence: TGTGCCAGCAGTTACACGGGACTAGCCACCGAGCAGTACTTC. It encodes CASSYTGLATEQYF.

CDR3 sequence reads: CASSRGQGNTEAFF. In DNA, the CDR3 is TGTGCCAGCAGCCGCGGACAGGGGAACACTGAAGCTTTCTTT. The V call is TRBV5-4, the J call TRBJ1-1; 8 positions agree with TRBD1. This CDR3 comprises 14 residues. V trimming: 4 bases; J trimming: 1 base; junction bases outside the gene matches: 3. Germline-derived CDR1 and CDR2 are SGHNT and YYREEE (reference sequence).